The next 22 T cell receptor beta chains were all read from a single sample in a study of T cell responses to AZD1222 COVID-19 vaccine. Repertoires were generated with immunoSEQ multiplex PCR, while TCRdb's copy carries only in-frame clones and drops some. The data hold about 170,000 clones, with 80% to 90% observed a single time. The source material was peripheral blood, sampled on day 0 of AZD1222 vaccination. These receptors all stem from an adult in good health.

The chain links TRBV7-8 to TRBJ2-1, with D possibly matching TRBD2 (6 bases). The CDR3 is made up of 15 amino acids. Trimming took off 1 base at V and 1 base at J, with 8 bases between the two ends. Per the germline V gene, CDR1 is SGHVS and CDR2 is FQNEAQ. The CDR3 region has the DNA TGTGCCAGCAGCTTAGTAGCGGATTCCTACAATGAGCAGTTCTTC. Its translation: CASSLVADSYNEQFF.

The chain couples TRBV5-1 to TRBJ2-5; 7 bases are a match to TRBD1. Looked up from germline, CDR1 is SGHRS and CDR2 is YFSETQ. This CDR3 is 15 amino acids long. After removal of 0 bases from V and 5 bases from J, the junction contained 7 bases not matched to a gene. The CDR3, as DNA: TGCGCCAGCAGCTTGGGGACAGGTATTTGGGAGACCCAGTACTTC. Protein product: CASSLGTGIWETQYF.

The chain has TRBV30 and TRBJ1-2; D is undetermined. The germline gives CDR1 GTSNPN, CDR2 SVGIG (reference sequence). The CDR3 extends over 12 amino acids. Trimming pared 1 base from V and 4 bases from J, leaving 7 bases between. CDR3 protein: CAWSGIGYGYTF. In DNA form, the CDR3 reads TGTGCCTGGAGTGGCATCGGCTATGGCTACACCTTC.

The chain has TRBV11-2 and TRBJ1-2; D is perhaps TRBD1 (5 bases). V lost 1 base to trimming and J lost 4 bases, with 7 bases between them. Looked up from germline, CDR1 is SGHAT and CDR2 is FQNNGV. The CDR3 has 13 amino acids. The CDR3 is CASSLAGGYGYTF. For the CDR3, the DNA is TGTGCCAGCAGCTTAGCGGGGGGCTATGGCTACACCTTC.

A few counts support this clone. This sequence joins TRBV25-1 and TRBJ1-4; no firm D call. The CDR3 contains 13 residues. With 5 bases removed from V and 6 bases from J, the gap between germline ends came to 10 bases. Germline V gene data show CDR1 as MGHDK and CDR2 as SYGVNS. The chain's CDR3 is CASSKGEDEKLFF. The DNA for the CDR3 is TGTGCCAGCAGTAAGGGAGAAGATGAAAAACTGTTTTTT.

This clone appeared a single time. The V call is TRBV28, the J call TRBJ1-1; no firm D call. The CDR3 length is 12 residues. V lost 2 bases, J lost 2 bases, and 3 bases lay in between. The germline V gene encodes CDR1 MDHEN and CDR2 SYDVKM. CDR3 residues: CASSLANTEAFF. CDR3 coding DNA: TGTGCCAGCAGTTTAGCCAACACTGAAGCTTTCTTT.

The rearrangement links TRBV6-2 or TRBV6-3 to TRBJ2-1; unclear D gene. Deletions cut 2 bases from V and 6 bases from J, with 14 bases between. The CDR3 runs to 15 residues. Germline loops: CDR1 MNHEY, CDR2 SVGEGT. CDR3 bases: TGTGCCAGCAGTTACGGAGAACGGCAAACCAATGAGCAGTTCTTC. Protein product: CASSYGERQTNEQFF.

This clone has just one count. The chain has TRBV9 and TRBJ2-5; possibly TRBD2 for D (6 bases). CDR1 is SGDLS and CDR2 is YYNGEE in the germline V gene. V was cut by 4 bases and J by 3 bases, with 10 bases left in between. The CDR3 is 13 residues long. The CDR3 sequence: CASSRRGKETQYF. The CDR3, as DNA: TGTGCCAGCAGCCGGCGGGGCAAAGAGACCCAGTACTTC.

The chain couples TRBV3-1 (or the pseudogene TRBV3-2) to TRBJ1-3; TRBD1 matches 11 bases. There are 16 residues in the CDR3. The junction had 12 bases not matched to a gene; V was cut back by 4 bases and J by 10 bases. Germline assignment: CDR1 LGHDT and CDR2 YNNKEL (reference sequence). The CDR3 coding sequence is TGTGCCAGCAGCCCCTACCCCGGGACAGGGGGAGATACCATATATTTT. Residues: CASSPYPGTGGDTIYF.

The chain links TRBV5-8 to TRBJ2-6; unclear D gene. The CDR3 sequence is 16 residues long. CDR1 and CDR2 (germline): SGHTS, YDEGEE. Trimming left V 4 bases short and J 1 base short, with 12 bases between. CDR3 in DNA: TGTGCCAGCAGCCGCCAAGACGGTTCTGGGGCCAACGTCCTGACTTTC. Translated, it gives CASSRQDGSGANVLTF.

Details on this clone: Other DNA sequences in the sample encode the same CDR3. The CDR3 DNA is TGTGCCAGCAGCCTAAACACTGAAGCTTTCTTT. It specifies CASSLNTEAFF. The V call is TRBV3-1 (or the pseudogene TRBV3-2), the J call TRBJ1-1; D remains ambiguous. CDR1 is LGHDT and CDR2 is YNNKEL in the germline V gene (reference sequence). The CDR3 runs 11 residues. V lost 4 bases and J 2 bases, leaving 2 bases between the germline ends.

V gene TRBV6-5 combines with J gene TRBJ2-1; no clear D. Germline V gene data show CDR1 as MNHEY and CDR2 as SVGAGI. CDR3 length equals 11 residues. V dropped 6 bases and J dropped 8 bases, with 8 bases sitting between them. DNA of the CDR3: TGTGCCAGCAGCTATCTCGATGAGCAGTTCTTC. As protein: CASSYLDEQFF.

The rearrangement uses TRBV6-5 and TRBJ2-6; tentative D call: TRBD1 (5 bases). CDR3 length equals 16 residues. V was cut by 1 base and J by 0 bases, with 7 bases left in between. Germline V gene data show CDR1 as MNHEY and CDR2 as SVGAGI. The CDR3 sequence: CASSYLGASGANVLTF. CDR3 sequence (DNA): TGTGCCAGCAGTTACTTAGGGGCCTCTGGGGCCAACGTCCTGACTTTC.

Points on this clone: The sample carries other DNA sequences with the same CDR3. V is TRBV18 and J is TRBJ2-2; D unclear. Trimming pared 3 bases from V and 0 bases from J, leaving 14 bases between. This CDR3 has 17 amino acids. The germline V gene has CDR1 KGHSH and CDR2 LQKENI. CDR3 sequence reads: CASSPISRTANTGELFF. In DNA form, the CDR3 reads TGTGCCAGCTCACCCATATCGAGAACCGCGAACACCGGGGAGCTGTTTTTT.

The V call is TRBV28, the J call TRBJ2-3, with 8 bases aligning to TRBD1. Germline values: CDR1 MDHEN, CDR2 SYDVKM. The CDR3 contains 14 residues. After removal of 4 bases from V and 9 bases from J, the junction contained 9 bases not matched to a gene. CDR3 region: CASSSTGTGGTQYF. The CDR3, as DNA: TGTGCCAGCAGTTCGACCGGGACAGGAGGGACGCAGTATTTT. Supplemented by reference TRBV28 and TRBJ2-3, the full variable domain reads DVKVTQSSRYLVKRTGEKVFLECVQDMDHENMFWYRQDPGLGLRLIYFSYDVKMKEKGDIPEGYSVSREKKERFSLILESASTNQTSMYLCASSSTGTGGTQYFGPGTRLTVL.

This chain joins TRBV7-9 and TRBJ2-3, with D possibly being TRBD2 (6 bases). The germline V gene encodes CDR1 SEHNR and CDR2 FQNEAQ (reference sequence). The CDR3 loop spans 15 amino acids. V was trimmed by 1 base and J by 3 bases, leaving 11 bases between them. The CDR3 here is CASSLVEGSTDTQYF. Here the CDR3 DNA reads TGTGCCAGCAGCTTAGTGGAGGGTTCGACAGATACGCAGTATTTT. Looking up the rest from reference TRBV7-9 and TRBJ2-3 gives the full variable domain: DTGVSQNPRHKITKRGQNVTFRCDPISEHNRLYWYRQTLGQGPEFLTYFQNEAQLEKSRLLSDRFSAERPKGSFSTLEIQRTEQGDSAMYLCASSLVEGSTDTQYFGPGTRLTVL.

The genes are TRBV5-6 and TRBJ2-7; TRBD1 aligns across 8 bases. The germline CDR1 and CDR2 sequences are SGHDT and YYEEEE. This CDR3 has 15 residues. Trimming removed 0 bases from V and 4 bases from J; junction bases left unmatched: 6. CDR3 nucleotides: TGTGCCAGCAGCTTGGCAGGACAGGGTTTATACGAGCAGTACTTC. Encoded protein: CASSLAGQGLYEQYF.

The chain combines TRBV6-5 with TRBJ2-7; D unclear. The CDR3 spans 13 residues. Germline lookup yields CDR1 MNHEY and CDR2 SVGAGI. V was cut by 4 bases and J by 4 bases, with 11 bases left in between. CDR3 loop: CASSFARGYEQYF. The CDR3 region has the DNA TGTGCCAGCAGTTTCGCCCGTGGATACGAGCAGTACTTC.

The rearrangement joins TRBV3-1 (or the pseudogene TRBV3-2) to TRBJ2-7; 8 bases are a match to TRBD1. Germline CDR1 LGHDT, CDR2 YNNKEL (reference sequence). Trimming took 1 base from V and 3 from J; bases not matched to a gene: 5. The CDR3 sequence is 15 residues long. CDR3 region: CASSQGTGTGYEQYV. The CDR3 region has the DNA TGTGCCAGCAGCCAAGGAACCGGGACAGGCTACGAGCAGTACGTC.

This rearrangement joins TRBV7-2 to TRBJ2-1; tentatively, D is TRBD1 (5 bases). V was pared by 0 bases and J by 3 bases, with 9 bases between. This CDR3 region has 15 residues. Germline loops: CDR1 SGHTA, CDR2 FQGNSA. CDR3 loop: CASSLAAGYYNEQFF. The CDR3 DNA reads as TGTGCCAGCAGCTTAGCGGCAGGGTACTACAATGAGCAGTTCTTC.

The CDR3 bases are TGTGCCAGCAGTTCGACAGGGGGCGAGCAGTACGTC. This gives the protein CASSSTGGEQYV. This chain uses TRBV6-5 with TRBJ2-7; 9 nucleotides align to TRBD1. CDR1 is MNHEY and CDR2 is SVGAGI in the germline V gene. The CDR3 extends over 12 amino acids. V was clipped by 4 bases and J by 6 bases; unmatched bases: 1.

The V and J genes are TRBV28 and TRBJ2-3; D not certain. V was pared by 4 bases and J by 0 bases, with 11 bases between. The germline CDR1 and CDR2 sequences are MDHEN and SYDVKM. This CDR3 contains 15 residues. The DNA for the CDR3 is TGTGCCAGCAGTTCCGCAGCTGTTAGCACAGATACGCAGTATTTT. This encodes CASSSAAVSTDTQYF.